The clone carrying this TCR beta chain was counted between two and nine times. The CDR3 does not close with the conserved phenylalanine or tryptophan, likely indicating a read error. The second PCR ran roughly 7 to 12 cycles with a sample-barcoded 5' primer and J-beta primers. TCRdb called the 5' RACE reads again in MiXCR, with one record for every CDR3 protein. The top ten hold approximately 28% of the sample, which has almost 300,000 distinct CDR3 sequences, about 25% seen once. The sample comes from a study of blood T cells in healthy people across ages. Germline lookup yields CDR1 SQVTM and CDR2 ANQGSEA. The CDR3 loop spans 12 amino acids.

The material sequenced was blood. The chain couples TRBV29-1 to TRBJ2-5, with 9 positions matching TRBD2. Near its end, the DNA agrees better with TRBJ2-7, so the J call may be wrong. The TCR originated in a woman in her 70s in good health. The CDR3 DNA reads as TGCAGCGTGGGGACTAGCAGCTACGAGCAGTACCTC. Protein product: CSVGTSSYEQYL.